The source of this TCR beta chain is a study of post-analysis software for immune sequencing data. Overall study results and limits: A significant reduction in normalized Chao1 diversity was observed in multiple sclerosis patients versus controls. Same-batch samples co-clustered strongly by F measure. TRBV segments more frequent in patients than in controls numbered several and included TRBV5-6, TRBV5-1 and TRBV20-1.

V was clipped by 8 bases and J by 0 bases, with 20 bases between them. Germline V gene data show CDR1 as MDHEN and CDR2 as SYDVKM. There are 17 residues in the CDR3. The TCR beta cDNA libraries contained unique molecular identifiers. MiXCR was run by TCRdb on the PCR reads, yielding one entry per CDR3 protein. Here the sample spans roughly 800,000 distinct CDR3 sequences, roughly 50% being singletons. Note on this clonotype: Its antigen remains unidentified.

The sequencing input was blood. V and J are TRBV28 and TRBJ2-4; D gene ambiguous. The origin of this receptor is a girl aged 10 to 17 with multiple sclerosis. As DNA, the CDR3 is TGTGCCAGCGTTTTAAAAAGGGCAGAAGTAGCCAAAAACATTCAGTACTTC. This encodes CASVLKRAEVAKNIQYF.